This entry describes one TCR beta chain. Trimming at V came to 6 bases and at J to 0 bases, leaving 4 bases not matched to a gene. CDR1 and CDR2 (germline): SNHLY, FYNNEI. The CDR3 has 15 amino acids. TCRdb reprocessed the RT-PCR reads via MiXCR and lists one record per CDR3 protein. The table includes about 190,000 distinct CDR3 sequences, roughly an eighth detected once. The data belong to a study of response to subunit inactivated influenza vaccine. This receptor was obtained from a man aged 50-60 years who received an inactivated influenza vaccine. This specimen consisted of CD8+ T cells sorted from PBMCs, obtained around 5 days after vaccination. The genes are TRBV2 and TRBJ2-7, with 11 bases that match TRBD2. The CDR3 reads CASSPTSGVSYEQYF. The CDR3 DNA reads TGTGCCAGCAGCCCGACTAGCGGGGTCTCCTACGAGCAGTACTTC.